This T cell receptor beta chain was captured in a study of blood T cell repertoires in COVID-19. About the study: PBMCs, B-cell-depleted T cells, or T cells provided the cDNA or gDNA that made up the material.

This clone showed up just a few times. The germline V gene has CDR1 SGDLS and CDR2 YYNGEE. The CDR3 length is 16 residues. V trimming: 0 bases; J trimming: 6 bases; junction bases outside the gene matches: 6. The method was immunoSEQ multiplex PCR; TCRdb's version includes in-frame clones alone and lacks a portion of them. Of more than 100,000 clones listed, 84% were seen once; the top ten hold about 1.5%. V usage is TRBV9 and J usage is TRBJ2-1, with 10 bases matching TRBD2. Sequenced: peripheral blood. The origin of this receptor is a man between 60 and 70 years old with acute or convalescent COVID-19. The CDR3 here is CASSVGLAGVTNEQFF. For the CDR3, the DNA is TGTGCCAGCAGCGTAGGTCTAGCGGGAGTTACCAATGAGCAGTTCTTC. Filled out from reference TRBV9 and TRBJ2-1, the complete variable domain reads DSGVTQTPKHLITATGQRVTLRCSPRSGDLSVYWYQQSLDQGLQFLIQYYNGEERAKGNILERFSAQQFPDLHSELNLSSLELGDSALYFCASSVGLAGVTNEQFFGPGTRLTVL.